Following are 32 T cell receptor beta chains from one sample sequenced in a study of post-analysis software for immune sequencing data. General study points: A handful of TRBV segments were significantly more frequent in patients than in controls. TRBV5-6, TRBV5-1 and TRBV20-1 were among these segments.

Unique-molecular-identifier-tagged TCR beta cDNA libraries were used. TCRdb itself ran the PCR reads through MiXCR, one entry per CDR3 protein. The sample lists fewer than 850,000 distinct CDR3 sequences, 30% occurring once. These receptors' antigens are unknown. Sequenced input: blood. These receptors came from a girl between 5 and 17 years old with multiple sclerosis.

This clonotype was picked up a small number of times. In DNA, the CDR3 is TGTGCCAGCAGCTTTATCAACACCGGGGAGCTGTTTTTT. The encoded protein is CASSFINTGELFF. The rearrangement joins TRBV6-2 or TRBV6-3 to TRBJ2-2; unclear D gene. The V gene lost 6 bases and the J gene lost 2 bases, with 7 bases spanning the gap. The CDR3 is 13 amino acids. Germline V lookup: CDR1 MNHEY, CDR2 SVGEGT.

The chain has TRBV20-1 and TRBJ1-4; 7 nucleotides line up with TRBD1. The V gene end was trimmed by 5 bases and the J gene end by 7 bases; junction bases not matched to a gene: 7. CDR1 DFQATT and CDR2 SNEGSKA come from the germline V gene (reference sequence). The CDR3 spans 13 residues. CDR3 sequence reads: CSAPTGAGEKLFF. CDR3 in DNA: TGCAGTGCTCCAACAGGGGCAGGTGAAAAACTGTTTTTT.

In regard to this clonotype: At one end, the junction sequence differs from germline, possibly due to a read error. The chain is built from TRBV4-3 and TRBJ1-2, with D possibly matching TRBD1 (6 bases). This CDR3 is built from 15 residues. From germline, CDR1 is LGHNA and CDR2 YSLEER. The CDR3 region is CASSQAQGANCGYTF. In DNA, the CDR3 is TGCGCCAGCAGCCAAGCACAGGGAGCTAACTGTGGCTACACCTTC.

This clonotype occurred a few times. The rearrangement joins TRBV12-3 or TRBV12-4 to TRBJ1-5, with 11 bases lining up with TRBD1. CDR3 size: 14 residues. With V trimmed by 6 bases and J by 6 bases, 4 bases remained unmatched. This chain's CDR3 is CASRRTGGSQPQHF. For the CDR3, the DNA is TGTGCCAGCAGGCGGACAGGGGGCAGTCAGCCCCAGCATTTT.

The V gene is TRBV20-1, the J gene TRBJ2-1, with D perhaps matching TRBD1 (5 bases). The CDR3 totals 15 residues. V was clipped by 6 bases and J by 9 bases, with 24 bases between them. Germline lookup yields CDR1 DFQATT and CDR2 SNEGSKA (reference sequence). CDR3 in DNA: TGCAGTGCGACAGAGGACGCCCTCCCGACAAGTGAGCAGTTCTTC. It codes for CSATEDALPTSEQFF.

The sample holds a few counts of this clonotype. The chain joins TRBV7-6 to TRBJ2-2, with D possibly matching TRBD2 (6 bases). CDR1 and CDR2 from the germline V gene are SGHVS and FNYEAQ. V lost 5 bases to trimming and J lost 6 bases, with 19 bases between them. The CDR3 runs to 16 residues. DNA for the CDR3: TGTGCCAGCAGCGTAAACCGGGAGTATCAGGCCGGGGAGCTGTTTTTT. This sequence encodes CASSVNREYQAGELFF.

The V gene is TRBV5-1, the J gene TRBJ1-2, with a possible D match to TRBD1 (5 bases). CDR1 and CDR2 from the germline V gene are SGHRS and YFSETQ. The CDR3 is 12 residues long. V was shortened by 0 bases and J by 7 bases, with 7 bases between the two germline ends. As DNA, the CDR3 is TGCGCCAGCAGCTTGGGGGGCCCTGGCTACACCTTC. It encodes CASSLGGPGYTF.

V is TRBV7-2 and J is TRBJ2-7; TRBD2 aligns across 8 bases. The CDR3 consists of 16 residues. Trimming at V came to 2 bases and at J to 0 bases, leaving 6 bases not matched to a gene. Per the germline V gene, CDR1 is SGHTA and CDR2 is FQGNSA. The CDR3 is CASSLLAGLVSYEQYF. Here the CDR3 DNA reads TGTGCCAGCAGCTTACTAGCGGGCCTGGTCTCCTACGAGCAGTACTTC.

Comments on this clonotype: The junction shows a germline mismatch at one end, possibly a read error. This chain uses TRBV3-1 with TRBJ1-6; no clear D gene. CDR3 size: 15 residues. Germline V lookup: CDR1 LGHDT, CDR2 YNNKEL (reference sequence). The CDR3 DNA reads as TGTGCCAGCAGCCAGGAGGCCACCTATAGTTCACCCCTCCACTTT. It is translated as CASSQEATYSSPLHF.

Points on this clonotype: One end of the junction is discordant with germline, which a read error may explain. V usage is TRBV12-3 or TRBV12-4 and J usage is TRBJ2-3, with D unresolved. The CDR3 loop spans 12 amino acids. CDR3 coding DNA: TGTGCCAGCAGATTGGGCCCAGATATGCAGTATTTT. Its translation is CASRLGPDMQYF.

This rearrangement joins TRBV20-1 to TRBJ2-7; D gene ambiguous. The length of the CDR3 is 13 residues. Per germline, CDR1 DFQATT and CDR2 SNEGSKA (reference sequence). The V and J ends lost 5 bases and 2 bases respectively, with 13 bases between them. The CDR3 DNA is TGCAGTGCTTTGATGGACGGTGCCTACGAGCAGTACTTC. Protein: CSALMDGAYEQYF.

The V and J genes are TRBV7-2 and TRBJ2-7; D ambiguous. Germline V gene data show CDR1 as SGHTA and CDR2 as FQGNSA. The CDR3 length is 13 residues. V shed 1 base and J shed 3 bases, with 7 bases lying between them. CDR3 region: CASSLGNIYEQYF. As DNA, the CDR3 is TGTGCCAGCAGCTTAGGTAACATCTACGAGCAGTACTTC.

The rearrangement links TRBV10-3 to TRBJ1-5; D call uncertain. V lost 8 bases to trimming and J lost 6 bases, with 14 bases between them. The CDR3 runs to 13 residues. The germline V gene has CDR1 ENHRY and CDR2 SYGVKD. The chain's CDR3 is CAILAQAGQPQHF. CDR3 DNA: TGTGCCATCTTGGCCCAGGCGGGTCAGCCCCAGCATTTT.

The chain combines TRBV5-1 with TRBJ1-1, with D maybe TRBD1 (6 bases). The CDR3 has 15 residues. V was trimmed by 5 bases and J by 3 bases, leaving 17 bases between them. Germline V gene data show CDR1 as SGHRS and CDR2 as YFSETQ. The CDR3 sequence: CASSRDTHRDTEAFF. The CDR3 DNA is TGCGCCAGCAGTCGGGACACCCACAGGGACACTGAAGCTTTCTTT.

This chain links TRBV20-1 with TRBJ2-7; TRBD1 matches 10 bases. Germline CDR1 reads DFQATT; CDR2 reads SNEGSKA (reference sequence). The CDR3 loop spans 15 amino acids. The V gene end was trimmed by 0 bases and the J gene end by 5 bases; junction bases not matched to a gene: 7. CDR3 sequence reads: CSARDGGTGVNEQYF. The CDR3 DNA is TGCAGTGCTAGAGATGGAGGGACAGGGGTCAACGAGCAGTACTTC.

CDR3 DNA sequence: TGCAGCGGTGGATACAATGAGCAGTTCTTC. This gives the protein CSGGYNEQFF. This chain joins TRBV29-1 and TRBJ2-1; no clear D. Germline V gene lookup returns CDR1 SQVTM and CDR2 ANQGSEA. V shed 7 bases and J shed 4 bases, with 5 bases lying between them. This CDR3 has 10 residues.

This clonotype was seen a few times. The chain links TRBV20-1 to TRBJ1-5; 7 bases align to TRBD1. CDR3 length: 14 amino acids. The V gene end was trimmed by 5 bases and the J gene end by 2 bases; junction bases not matched to a gene: 6. Germline CDR1 and CDR2: DFQATT and SNEGSKA (reference sequence). CDR3 nucleotides: TGCAGTGCTCCCTCCGGGACAGGCAATCAGCCCCAGCATTTT. Its protein product is CSAPSGTGNQPQHF.

Comments on this clonotype: A much larger clone differs by one base, so this may be a read error. The gene calls are TRBV2 and TRBJ2-1; D ambiguous. Germline V CDR1 and CDR2: SNHLY, FYNNEI. The CDR3 runs 12 residues. V lost 4 bases to trimming and J lost 4 bases, with 5 bases between them. This CDR3 is CASSAQYNEQFF. For the CDR3, the DNA is TGTGCCAGCAGTGCCCAATACAATGAGCAGTTCTTC.

J is TRBJ2-3 and V is TRBV12-3 or TRBV12-4, with TRBD2 identical over 7 bases. The ends lost 4 bases at V and 7 bases at J; junction bases unmatched: 14. CDR3 size: 16 residues. The CDR3 sequence is CASSSWTSGNVNTQYF. As DNA, the CDR3 is TGTGCCAGCAGTTCTTGGACCAGCGGGAATGTAAATACGCAGTATTTT.

This clonotype was detected only a few times. The V and J genes are TRBV28 and TRBJ2-3, with a tentative D call TRBD2 (6 bases). The CDR3 is 14 amino acids. The V and J ends lost 2 bases and 5 bases respectively, with 11 bases between them. Germline V gene data show CDR1 as MDHEN and CDR2 as SYDVKM. The CDR3 nucleotides are TGTGCCAGCAGTTTAGGAGGGAACCTAGATACGCAGTATTTT. This gives the protein CASSLGGNLDTQYF.

The V call is TRBV7-9, the J call TRBJ2-7; D possibly corresponds to TRBD1 (6 bases). This CDR3 has 15 amino acids. Trimming pared 5 bases from V and 3 bases from J, leaving 17 bases between. The germline V gene has CDR1 SEHNR and CDR2 FQNEAQ (reference sequence). CDR3 in amino acids: CASSGDGEGVYEQYF. CDR3 bases: TGTGCCAGCAGCGGGGACGGCGAGGGGGTCTACGAGCAGTACTTC.

This clonotype has a handful of counts. The chain uses TRBV20-1 and TRBJ2-5, with 14 nucleotides matching TRBD2. The V gene's germline CDR1 is DFQATT and CDR2 SNEGSKA (reference sequence). The CDR3 is 16 residues long. V was pared by 5 bases and J by 2 bases, with 7 bases of the junction left unmatched. CDR3: CSAEGGLAGEQETQYF. CDR3 coding DNA: TGCAGTGCTGAGGGGGGACTAGCGGGGGAACAAGAGACCCAGTACTTC.

This clonotype was detected a few times. The rearrangement joins TRBV6-1 to TRBJ2-7; tentatively, D is TRBD2 (5 bases). CDR3 length: 12 residues. The V end lost 7 bases, the J end lost 1 base, and 8 bases lay between the germline ends. Per the germline V gene, CDR1 is MNHNS and CDR2 is SASEGT. The CDR3 nucleotides read TGTGCCAGCAAGTCGGGGTCCTACGAGCAGTACTTC. Protein product: CASKSGSYEQYF.

The chain combines TRBV2 with TRBJ2-5; TRBD1 or TRBD2 may be the D gene (6 bases each). Germline CDR1 and CDR2: SNHLY and FYNNEI. Trimming removed 2 bases at V and 4 bases at J, with 20 bases between. There are 17 residues in the CDR3. CDR3 sequence (DNA): TGTGCCAGCAGTGAAACCTGGTCTTCGGGGGCTGGAGAGACCCAGTACTTC. Residues: CASSETWSSGAGETQYF.

The chain employs TRBV6-1 and TRBJ1-1, with 8 bases aligning to TRBD1. The CDR3 totals 12 residues. V dropped 1 base and J dropped 8; count of bases not matched to a gene: 0. Germline CDR1 and CDR2: MNHNS and SASEGT. CDR3 sequence: CASSEGDREAFF. The CDR3 DNA is TGTGCCAGCAGTGAAGGGGACAGGGAAGCTTTCTTT.

This clonotype appeared many times. The chain recombines TRBV5-1 with TRBJ1-2; maybe TRBD1 (6 bases). The CDR3 covers 13 residues. CDR1 is SGHRS and CDR2 is YFSETQ in the germline V gene. V lost 4 bases to trimming and J lost 4 bases, with 11 bases between them. The CDR3 loop is CASSPTGLYGYTF. The CDR3 coding sequence is TGCGCCAGCAGCCCAACAGGGCTCTATGGCTACACCTTC.

This clonotype was seen only a few times. The chain links TRBV29-1 to TRBJ2-5, with 11 positions matching TRBD1. The end of the DNA is better explained by TRBJ2-7, so the J call may be wrong. Germline CDR1 is SQVTM and CDR2 is ANQGSEA. This CDR3 has 14 amino acids. The CDR3 coding sequence is TGCAGCGTTGCCCGGGGACAGGGGGTTGACGAGCAGTACTTC. Amino acid sequence: CSVARGQGVDEQYF.

This clonotype came up a few times. The chain links TRBV29-1 to TRBJ2-7; D is uncertain. The CDR3 is 11 residues long. CDR1 is SQVTM and CDR2 is ANQGSEA in the germline V gene. Trimming removed 4 bases from V and 6 bases from J, with 10 bases in between. CDR3 protein: CSVVVGREQYF. The CDR3 DNA is TGCAGCGTTGTCGTAGGGCGCGAGCAGTACTTC.

The CDR3 sequence is CASNSAGVGAGGEKLFF. DNA of the CDR3: TGTGCCAGCAATTCAGCAGGGGTCGGAGCGGGGGGTGAAAAACTGTTTTTT. J is TRBJ1-4 and V is TRBV27, with D possibly being TRBD1 (6 bases). Trimming pared 7 bases from V and 7 bases from J, leaving 25 bases between. Germline V CDR1 and CDR2: MNHEY, SMNVEV (reference sequence). The CDR3 is 17 residues long.

This chain uses TRBV20-1 with TRBJ2-7; a possible D gene is TRBD2 (7 bases). Deletions cut 5 bases from V and 6 bases from J, with 14 bases between. Per the germline V gene, CDR1 is DFQATT and CDR2 is SNEGSKA (reference sequence). This CDR3 spans 12 amino acids. Here the CDR3 DNA reads TGCAGTGCTCTCGGGGGGCCGGTCGAGCAGTACTTC. This gives the protein CSALGGPVEQYF.

This clonotype was detected a few times. The chain has TRBV29-1 and TRBJ2-7; tentatively, D is TRBD2 (6 bases). Trimming pared 3 bases from V and 1 base from J, leaving 16 bases between. The CDR3 has 15 residues. Germline V CDR1 and CDR2: SQVTM, ANQGSEA. For the CDR3, the DNA is TGCAGCGTTGAGGCGGGGTACGGCCTTTCCTACGAGCAGTACTTC. It is translated as CSVEAGYGLSYEQYF.

For the CDR3, the DNA is TGTGCCAGCAGCTTAGTCACAGGGGCCACCGGGGAGCTGTTTTTT. This sequence encodes CASSLVTGATGELFF. The chain recombines TRBV7-2 with TRBJ2-2, with 7 nucleotides matching TRBD1. With V trimmed by 1 base and J by 4 bases, 3 bases remained unmatched. The germline V gene encodes CDR1 SGHTA and CDR2 FQGNSA. CDR3 length: 15 amino acids.